The 6 T cell receptor beta chains in this list originate from one sample, sequenced in a study of blood T cells in healthy people across ages. It was with a sample-barcoded 5' primer and a J-beta primer mix that a second PCR of roughly 7 to 11 cycles was run. TCRdb recomputed calls from the 5' RACE reads with MiXCR, one row per CDR3 protein. The table includes around 580,000 distinct CDR3 sequences, around 48% detected once. Sequenced: blood. These receptors all come from a man older than 75 in good health.

The J gene is TRBJ2-7, the V gene TRBV4-2, with 7 bases matching TRBD1. The CDR3 contains 14 residues. V was pared by 4 bases and J by 4 bases, with 7 bases of the junction left unmatched. Per the germline V gene, CDR1 is LGHNA and CDR2 is YNFKEQ. CDR3 loop: CASSPRDSLYEQYF. CDR3 coding DNA: TGTGCCAGCAGCCCCCGGGACAGCCTTTACGAGCAGTACTTC.

This clonotype has at least ten counts. A much larger clone lies one base from this, so it may be a read error. V and J are TRBV6-6 and TRBJ2-6; the D gene is possibly TRBD2 (5 bases). Germline V lookup: CDR1 MNHNY, CDR2 SVGAGI (reference sequence). The CDR3 totals 16 residues. Trimming cost V 2 bases and J 0 bases, with 8 bases left between them. This CDR3 is CASSYDEGSGANVLTF. DNA of the CDR3: TGTGCCAGCAGTTACGATGAGGGCTCTGGGGCCAACGTCCTGACTTTC.

CDR3 sequence (DNA): TGCGCCAGCAGCCAAGATCGGCCGGGGCGCGGTGAAAAACTGTTTTTT. It is translated as CASSQDRPGRGEKLFF. V usage is TRBV4-3 and J usage is TRBJ1-4, with D perhaps TRBD1 (5 bases). This CDR3 has 16 amino acids. Trimming took 0 bases from V and 7 from J, leaving 15 bases between them. The V gene's germline CDR1 is LGHNA and CDR2 YSLEER.

There are many counts of this clonotype. V usage is TRBV12-3 or TRBV12-4 and J usage is TRBJ2-1, with D uncertain. The V gene lost 6 bases and the J gene lost 5 bases, with 17 bases spanning the gap. The CDR3 is 15 residues long. The DNA of the CDR3 is TGTGCCAGCAGCCGTACCCTCCCCCGTAACAATGAGCAGTTCTTC. This translates into CASSRTLPRNNEQFF.

The chain couples TRBV20-1 to TRBJ2-7; no definite D call. The germline gives CDR1 DFQATT, CDR2 SNEGSKA (reference sequence). This CDR3 has 10 amino acids. The V end lost 5 bases, the J end lost 7 bases, and 9 bases lay between the germline ends. The CDR3 sequence: CSAARREQYF. The CDR3 DNA is TGCAGTGCTGCCCGGCGGGAGCAGTACTTC.

The chain links TRBV7-2 to TRBJ2-2, with D tentatively TRBD1 (5 bases). Germline lookup yields CDR1 SGHTA and CDR2 FQGNSA. The CDR3 has 15 amino acids. The ends were cut back, 1 base at V and 4 bases at J, with 10 bases in the middle. CDR3 DNA: TGTGCCAGCAGCTTAGTAGGGGCTCTCACCGGGGAGCTGTTTTTT. It encodes CASSLVGALTGELFF.